This T cell receptor (beta chain) stems from a study of Graves' ophthalmopathy and Graves' hyperthyroidism. Amplification targeted the TCR beta CDR3 regions, with RNA transcripts as the source material. HTBI-primed RT-PCR formed the first round, and a multiplex PCR formed the second. A single record per CDR3 protein comes from TCRdb applying MiXCR to the multiplex PCR reads. The data contain about 410,000 distinct CDR3 sequences, around 17% of them singletons. Trimming removed 0 bases from V and 10 bases from J, with 12 bases in between. The CDR3 contains 14 residues. CDR1 LGHNA and CDR2 YNFKEQ come from the germline V gene. Uncontrolled infections, other autoimmune diseases, pregnancy or lactation barred patients from enrollment. This clonotype was seen ten or more times. The antigen remains unidentified. Overall study results and limits: The majority of expanded thyroid clonotypes above 0.001 frequency also occurred in blood. Between ophthalmopathy and stable hyperthyroidism, a 13-signature model drew a separation with just over 85% sensitivity and 70% to 84% specificity.

Sequenced sample: peripheral blood. This chain connects TRBV4-2 to TRBJ2-2, with D possibly matching TRBD2 (6 bases). The TCR originated in a woman between 18 and 29 years old with Graves' ophthalmopathy. CDR3 protein: CASSQDPGLSELFF. Here the CDR3 DNA reads TGTGCCAGCAGCCAAGATCCGGGACTCTCGGAGCTGTTTTTT.